These T cell receptor beta chains were read from a single sample in a study of blood T cells in healthy people across ages. Each CDR3 protein is one row after TCRdb ran MiXCR on the 5' RACE reads. This table has some 940,000 distinct CDR3 sequences, 25% to 30% appearing once. The data also belong to a second study, concerning T cells of mothers and their children.

The sequenced material came from blood. The origin of the receptors is a woman aged 40 to 50 in good health. CDR3s include the opening cysteine and the closing phenylalanine or tryptophan.

V	CDR3
TRBV5-1	CVSSLQAPSTDTQYF
TRBV20-1	CSARKDSTNYGYTF
TRBV20-1	CSASPGDQPQHF
TRBV10-3	CASHRDLNQPQHF
TRBV7-8	CASSLAGGLRAGSPLHF
TRBV7-2	CASSLRGYRTDTRYF
TRBV19	CASSPTGGMDQPQHF
TRBV9	CASSVATSGGGTQETQYF
TRBV4-1	CASSQALGTANYGYTF
TRBV7-2	CASSLALAVMNTEAFF
TRBV3-1	CASSHRRGYGGYTF
TRBV12-3/TRBV12-4	CATSDSEASETQYF
TRBV20-1	CSAGDPDRIEQIF
TRBV20-1	CSASSTFGASYNEQFF
TRBV5-1	CASSPGTYGNTIYF
TRBV20-1	CSASKGYEQYF
TRBV29-1	CSGGLAGGRGNEQYF
TRBV20-1	CSASTGGEREKLFF
TRBV11-1	CASSPLGGRGVYNEQFF
TRBV5-1	CASSSGRREMDEQFF
TRBV7-2	CASSFGTGGEVGYTF
TRBV4-3	CASSQDVVTYTEAFF
TRBV7-9	CASSFVKGALNEKLFF
TRBV20-1	CSARGDRGSPLHF
TRBV12-3/TRBV12-4	CASSLEVAGGLYEQFF
TRBV12-3/TRBV12-4	CASSVSGAYGYTF
TRBV5-6	CASSLRGGTGVGYTF
TRBV28	CASGDNRSYEQYF
TRBV5-1	CASSWAGGNYGYTF
TRBV15	CATSLQGPDIQYF
TRBV5-1	CASSRQGGSGNTIYF
TRBV7-9	CASSSYSGQSYNEQFF
TRBV7-9	CASNHNPDSTDTQYF
TRBV19	CASSNRGQTSQYF
TRBV3-1	CASSQDTGNRHQPQHF
TRBV2	CASTRQGNYGYTF
TRBV15	CATSRDIRDREGFEPQHF
TRBV28	CASSRRSGAETQYF
TRBV5-1	CASSLGGSGGAQKNEQFF
TRBV5-1	CASSLDGQGYSDTQYF
TRBV27	CASSTGLGRGNTEAFF
TRBV15	CATSRDLEETQYF
TRBV29-1	CSVRETGWTAYNEQFF
TRBV5-1	CASSKDGTSGANVLTF
TRBV4-1	CASSQDSANYGYTF
TRBV20-1	CSARIGSGRGSSYNEQFF
TRBV12-3/TRBV12-4	CASSPGTRTDTQYF
TRBV11-2	CASSLDRWNEQFF
TRBV7-3	CASSIDRGSEAFF
TRBV5-1	CASRLRDGGADTQYF
TRBV5-1	CASSSSGHGFCNEQFF
TRBV6-2/TRBV6-3	CASSYGLTDEQFF
TRBV7-2	CASSLMEGRPQHF
TRBV12-3/TRBV12-4	CASSLARGLAGGRSYNEQFF